The next 27 T cell receptor beta chains were all read from a single sample in a study of blood T cell repertoires in COVID-19. Data came from immunoSEQ multiplex PCR; TCRdb stores just in-frame clones and leaves some out. The table shows more than 200,000 clones, with 83% occurring only once. Sequencing was performed on peripheral blood. Receptors originate from a man aged 35 to 55 with active or convalescent COVID-19.

J is TRBJ2-3 and V is TRBV21-1; the table's D call TRBD1 went unverified against the DNA. TRBV21-1 is labeled a pseudogene. The CDR3 spans 20 residues. The CDR3 loop reads CASSKVGKMGQGISTDTQYF. The CDR3 DNA follows: TGTGCCAGCAGCAAAGTCGGCAAGATGGGTCAGGGTATTAGCACAGATACGCAGTATTTT.

This clone was detected ten times or more. The V call is TRBV6-6, the J call TRBJ1-6; the D is unclear. Germline CDR1 reads MNHNY; CDR2 reads SVGAGI (reference sequence). This CDR3 comprises 12 residues. V lost 2 bases, J lost 7 bases, and 3 bases lay in between. DNA for the CDR3: TGTGCCAGCAGTTACCTCAATTCACCCCTCCACTTT. This encodes CASSYLNSPLHF.

This clone has a single count. The genes are TRBV7-9 and TRBJ2-5; D possibly corresponds to TRBD1 (7 bases). The V end lost 2 bases, the J end lost 5 bases, and 15 bases lay between the germline ends. The CDR3 consists of 15 residues. Germline CDR1 is SEHNR and CDR2 is FQNEAQ (reference sequence). The CDR3 DNA is TGTGCCAGCAGCTTACAGGGGGGCCCGGGGGAGACCCAGTACTTC. This codes for CASSLQGGPGETQYF.

V usage is TRBV24-1 and J usage is TRBJ2-1; 9 bases line up with TRBD2. The V gene end was trimmed by 3 bases and the J gene end by 11 bases; junction bases not matched to a gene: 13. Germline values: CDR1 KGHDR, CDR2 SFDVKD. CDR3 length equals 16 residues. The CDR3 DNA sequence: TGTGCCACCAGTGATCACAGCGGGGGGAGCCCGGGAAAGCAGTTCTTC. Protein product: CATSDHSGGSPGKQFF.

The gene calls are TRBV19 and TRBJ1-4; 12 bases fit TRBD1. The CDR3 is 19 residues long. CDR1 is LNHDA, CDR2 SQIVND, per germline (reference sequence). V shed 6 bases and J 7 bases; nucleotides not matched to a gene: 18. The CDR3 is CASSTLPGQGARWPEKLFF. DNA of the CDR3: TGTGCCAGTAGCACTCTCCCGGGACAGGGGGCGCGTTGGCCTGAAAAACTGTTTTTT.

This clone was recorded only once. The chain links TRBV6-5 to TRBJ2-3; D is unclear. CDR3 size: 14 residues. V was trimmed by 7 bases and J by 2 bases, leaving 13 bases between them. The germline V gene has CDR1 MNHEY and CDR2 SVGAGI. This CDR3 reads CASKFYRYTDTQYF. CDR3 bases: TGTGCCAGCAAGTTTTACAGATACACAGATACGCAGTATTTT.

The rearrangement joins TRBV30 to TRBJ1-4; no firm D call. The CDR3 length is 12 residues. V lost 2 bases, J lost 4 bases, and 5 bases lay in between. Looked up from germline, CDR1 is GTSNPN and CDR2 is SVGIG (reference sequence). For the CDR3, the DNA is TGTGCCTGGAGTCAGGATAATGAAAAACTGTTTTTT. As protein: CAWSQDNEKLFF.

V is TRBV11-3 and J is TRBJ1-2, with TRBD1 matching 11 bases. The CDR3 sequence is 16 residues long. After removal of 1 base from V and 4 bases from J, the junction contained 5 bases not matched to a gene. Germline lookup yields CDR1 SGHNT and CDR2 YENEEA. CDR3 bases: TGTGCCAGCAGCTTAGGGACAGGGGGCGCCGGCTATGGCTACACCTTC. It encodes CASSLGTGGAGYGYTF.

The chain uses TRBV3-1 (or the pseudogene TRBV3-2) and TRBJ1-1; 7 nucleotides match TRBD1. V shed 5 bases, J shed 1 base, and the junction held 4 bases outside the gene matches. Per the germline V gene, CDR1 is LGHDT and CDR2 is YNNKEL (reference sequence). The CDR3 has 14 amino acids. The CDR3 DNA is TGTGCCAGCAGCTTACAGGGGTCGAACACTGAAGCTTTCTTT. Amino acid sequence: CASSLQGSNTEAFF.

The chain has TRBV27 and TRBJ2-1; tentatively, D is TRBD1 (6 bases). V was trimmed by 9 bases and J by 3 bases, leaving 15 bases between them. Germline assignment: CDR1 MNHEY and CDR2 SMNVEV (reference sequence). This CDR3 comprises 14 residues. The CDR3 loop reads CASPTGQIYNEQFF. The CDR3 nucleotides are TGTGCCAGTCCCACGGGACAAATCTACAATGAGCAGTTCTTC.

The chain is built from TRBV28 and TRBJ1-6; 9 nucleotides line up with TRBD1. Germline lookup yields CDR1 MDHEN and CDR2 SYDVKM. Unmatched junction bases numbered 1, after V lost 4 bases and J lost 6 bases. The CDR3 loop spans 14 amino acids. CDR3 coding DNA: TGTGCCAGCAGTTCGGGACAGGGTAATTCACCCCTCCACTTT. It yields the protein CASSSGQGNSPLHF.

This clone was observed a handful of times. The V call is TRBV7-9, the J call TRBJ1-2; weak D call: TRBD1 (6 bases). The CDR3 extends over 16 amino acids. The germline V gene encodes CDR1 SEHNR and CDR2 FQNEAQ (reference sequence). With 3 bases removed from V and 4 bases from J, the gap between germline ends came to 18 bases. In DNA form, the CDR3 reads TGTGCCAGCAGCTTGACAGGATCAGGTTCGGGCTATGGCTACACCTTC. This codes for CASSLTGSGSGYGYTF.

The genes are TRBV6-6 and TRBJ2-1; TRBD2 matches 16 bases. This CDR3 is 20 amino acids long. Germline CDR1 reads MNHNY; CDR2 reads SVGAGI (reference sequence). The ends lost 6 bases at V and 2 bases at J; junction bases unmatched: 13. In nucleotides, the CDR3 is TGTGCCAGCAGCCCGTTACTGGGGACTAGCGGGAGGGGACCCTACAATGAGCAGTTCTTC. Translation gives CASSPLLGTSGRGPYNEQFF.

The CDR3 DNA follows: TGTGCCAGCAGCTCTACCTCTAGCGGGAGACCCTACGAGCAGTACTTC. Protein sequence: CASSSTSSGRPYEQYF. The rearrangement uses TRBV27 and TRBJ2-7, with 10 bases identical to TRBD2. Unmatched junction bases numbered 10, after V lost 6 bases and J lost 2 bases. The length of the CDR3 is 16 residues. The V gene's germline CDR1 is MNHEY and CDR2 SMNVEV (reference sequence).

This CDR3 reads CASSLASSGTSYEQYF. The DNA of the CDR3 is TGCGCCAGCAGCTTGGCGAGTAGCGGGACTTCCTACGAGCAGTACTTC. The chain has TRBV5-1 and TRBJ2-7; 8 bases line up with TRBD2. CDR1 is SGHRS, CDR2 YFSETQ, per germline. The CDR3 sequence is 16 residues long. V lost 0 bases, J lost 1 base, and 6 bases stayed unmatched.

This clone occurred a few times. V is TRBV5-5 and J is TRBJ2-7; 8 bases agree with TRBD1. Looked up from germline, CDR1 is SGHKS and CDR2 is YYEKEE (reference sequence). J lost 6 bases, V lost 0 bases, and 5 bases had no gene match. The CDR3 totals 14 residues. The DNA of the CDR3 is TGTGCCAGCAGCTTGGAACAGGGGGTGGGCGAGCAGTACTTC. This sequence encodes CASSLEQGVGEQYF.

V and J are TRBV7-9 and TRBJ1-1; 9 bases align to TRBD1. The CDR3 contains 15 residues. The germline CDR1 and CDR2 sequences are SEHNR and FQNEAQ (reference sequence). Trimming removed 5 bases from V and 1 base from J; junction bases left unmatched: 5. The CDR3, as DNA: TGTGCCAGCAGCCCGAACAGGGGGCGGAACACTGAAGCTTTCTTT. Residues: CASSPNRGRNTEAFF.

The chain employs TRBV9 and TRBJ2-7; weak D call: TRBD1 (5 bases). The CDR3 runs to 13 residues. Trimming took off 5 bases at V and 2 bases at J, with 11 bases between the two ends. Per germline, CDR1 SGDLS and CDR2 YYNGEE. The CDR3 loop reads CASSLTATYEQYF. The DNA of the CDR3 is TGTGCCAGCAGTCTGACAGCCACCTACGAGCAGTACTTC.

V and J are TRBV9 and TRBJ1-2, with 8 bases fitting TRBD1. V was pared by 2 bases and J by 2 bases, with 5 bases of the junction left unmatched. Germline CDR1 is SGDLS and CDR2 is YYNGEE. This CDR3 has 15 residues. CDR3 region: CASSVPDRGNYGYTF. The CDR3 DNA is TGTGCCAGCAGCGTCCCCGACAGGGGCAACTATGGCTACACCTTC.

CDR3 sequence reads: CASSPLVRQDTQYF. As DNA, the CDR3 is TGTGCCAGCAGTCCCCTTGTGAGGCAGGATACGCAGTATTTT. The gene calls are TRBV6-2 or TRBV6-3 and TRBJ2-3; no reliable D call. The CDR3 is made up of 14 amino acids. The germline V gene has CDR1 MNHEY and CDR2 SVGEGT. V gave up 5 bases and J gave up 6 bases, with 15 bases separating them.

V is TRBV7-2 and J is TRBJ1-1; D might be TRBD1 (5 bases). This CDR3 is built from 14 residues. Germline V gene lookup returns CDR1 SGHTA and CDR2 FQGNSA. The ends were cut back, 4 bases at V and 7 bases at J, with 16 bases in the middle. The CDR3 is CASSSVGGKGEAFF. The CDR3 DNA sequence: TGTGCCAGCAGCTCCGTGGGGGGTAAGGGTGAAGCTTTCTTT.

The rearrangement joins TRBV5-4 to TRBJ2-5; 10 bases map to TRBD1. The germline CDR1 and CDR2 sequences are SGHNT and YYREEE (reference sequence). The CDR3 has 15 residues. V lost 4 bases, J lost 5 bases, and 8 bases stayed unmatched. Written as DNA, the CDR3 is TGTGCCAGCAGCCCCGGACAGGGGGTGCGGGAGACCCAGTACTTC. Its protein is CASSPGQGVRETQYF.

The gene calls are TRBV20-1 and TRBJ1-6; the D gene is possibly TRBD1 (6 bases). V was pared by 3 bases and J by 9 bases, with 21 bases between. Germline V gives CDR1 DFQATT, CDR2 SNEGSKA (reference sequence). The CDR3 covers 16 residues. CDR3 nucleotide sequence: TGCAGTGCTAGTTTGGGGGCGGACGTCCGAACTTCACCCCTCCACTTT. As protein: CSASLGADVRTSPLHF.

The rearrangement uses TRBV6-7 and TRBJ1-3; TRBD1 matches 7 bases. TRBV6-7 is flagged as an ORF with uncertain function. The V segment lost 2 bases and the J segment 3 bases; nucleotides outside the gene matches: 19. This CDR3 comprises 20 residues. The CDR3 loop reads CASSYPDRVDQKQDGNTIYF. The CDR3 DNA reads as TGTGCCAGCAGTTACCCCGACAGGGTCGATCAGAAGCAGGATGGAAACACCATATATTTT.

The chain joins TRBV27 to TRBJ2-7, with 8 bases identical to TRBD1. The CDR3 is made up of 15 amino acids. The germline CDR1 and CDR2 sequences are MNHEY and SMNVEV (reference sequence). Losses at the gene ends were 1 base for V and 5 bases for J; bases not matched to a gene: 7. Here the CDR3 reads CASSLFIDRGHEQYF. The CDR3 DNA reads as TGTGCCAGCAGTTTATTTATCGACAGGGGCCACGAGCAGTACTTC.

CDR3 residues: CASSRDPGSTEAFF. DNA of the CDR3: TGTGCCAGCAGCCGAGACCCGGGGAGCACTGAAGCTTTCTTT. This chain uses TRBV7-8 with TRBJ1-1; D gene uncertain. Trimming shortened V by 5 bases and J by 4 bases, and 14 bases separated the two germline ends. Germline V lookup: CDR1 SGHVS, CDR2 FQNEAQ. The CDR3 has 14 amino acids.

The V call is TRBV30, the J call TRBJ1-5, with D possibly TRBD1 on 5 matching bases. CDR3 size: 13 residues. V was pared by 1 base and J by 4 bases, with 8 bases between. Germline CDR1 reads GTSNPN; CDR2 reads SVGIG (reference sequence). The CDR3 region is CAWSEQDNQPQHF. CDR3 coding DNA: TGTGCCTGGAGTGAACAGGATAATCAGCCCCAGCATTTT.